This record covers a single TCR beta chain. The antigen is not known. A single base separates this from a much larger clone, so it may be a read error. Every sequencing run produced over 160 million TCR-beta sequences, and the sequences from any one run covered 15-18 subjects. TCRdb passed the 5' RACE reads through MiXCR, listing each CDR3 protein once. In the table there are fewer than 35,000 distinct CDR3 sequences, around 3.4% of which are singletons. The sample is drawn from a study of neurological immune-mediated disorders. Broader study findings: HTLV-1-associated myelopathy showed the most TCR clonal expansion; multiple sclerosis the least, below healthy controls. None of the CDR3 amino acid sequences of expanded clones recurred across subjects, suggesting private repertoires in all groups.

The unsorted libraries were made from 2 million PBMCs kept at -80 C. Deletions cut 1 base from V and 8 bases from J, with 14 bases between. The CDR3 runs to 15 residues. Germline V gene lookup returns CDR1 KGHDR and CDR2 SFDVKD. This TCR derives from a woman aged 25 to 45 with multiple sclerosis. The V call is TRBV24-1, the J call TRBJ2-1; D may be TRBD1 or TRBD2 (5 bases each). The sample comprised PBMCs. The CDR3 DNA sequence: TGTGCCACCAGTGATTTTGGAGGAACAGGCGATGAGCAGTTCTTC. It codes for CATSDFGGTGDEQFF.